This T cell receptor (beta chain) was profiled in a study of blood T cells in healthy people across ages. PCR was performed a second time for roughly 6 to 12 cycles using a sample-barcoded 5' primer and a J-beta primer mix. TCRdb recomputed calls from the 5' RACE reads with MiXCR, one row per CDR3 protein. The sample has some 710,000 distinct CDR3 sequences, around 50% seen once. This clonotype has a handful of counts. This CDR3 region has 16 residues. Germline lookup yields CDR1 DFQATT and CDR2 SNEGSKA (reference sequence). Trimming removed 0 bases at V and 2 bases at J, with 11 bases between. This chain links TRBV20-1 with TRBJ2-6; D is unresolved. The TCR sequence derives from a man older than 75 in good health. Material: blood. The chain's CDR3 is CSARDSRKAGANVLTF. The CDR3 DNA follows: TGCAGTGCTAGAGATTCCCGAAAGGCTGGGGCCAACGTCCTGACTTTC.